The rows below give T cell receptor beta chains drawn from one sample of a study of T cell responses to AZD1222 COVID-19 vaccine. Method: immunoSEQ multiplex PCR; TCRdb's copy keeps in-frame clones and lacks some. The data show 95,000 to 110,000 clones, with roughly 89% seen just once and 45% held by the top ten. The source material was peripheral blood, sampled on day 0 of AZD1222 vaccination. These receptors were obtained from an adult in good health. Both conserved end residues are part of each CDR3. D genes are given only for firm matches.

TRBJ2-7 TRBV30 . CAWSVGHLGEQYF TGTGCCTGGAGTGTAGGTCACCTCGGGGAGCAGTACTTC
TRBJ2-5 TRBV4-2 . CASSQEGNRETQYF TGTGCCAGCAGCCAAGAAGGGAATCGCGAGACCCAGTACTTC
TRBJ1-5 TRBV28 . CATSTGRNQPQHF TGTGCCACCTCGACAGGCCGCAATCAGCCCCAGCATTTT
TRBJ2-7 TRBV2 TRBD1 CASGTGIYEQYF TGTGCCAGCGGGACAGGAATCTACGAGCAGTACTTC
TRBJ2-3 TRBV30 . CAWSSQDTQYF TGTGCCTGGAGCTCTCAAGATACGCAGTATTTT
TRBJ1-5 TRBV19 . CASSSRMHSNQPQHF TGTGCCAGTAGTTCCCGTATGCATAGCAATCAGCCCCAGCATTTT
TRBJ2-7 TRBV28 TRBD1 CASHGSRTGPYEQYF TGTGCCAGCCACGGCTCCAGGACAGGTCCCTACGAGCAGTACTTC
TRBJ2-1 TRBV7-2 . CASSFLSNEQFF TGTGCCAGCAGCTTCTTGTCCAATGAGCAGTTCTTC
TRBJ1-1 TRBV19 . CASSIPRGANTEAFF TGTGCCAGTAGTATTCCAAGGGGGGCGAACACTGAAGCTTTCTTT
TRBJ2-1 TRBV23-1 TRBD2 CASSPLAGVGPYNEQFF TGCGCCAGCAGTCCCCTAGCGGGAGTAGGGCCCTACAATGAGCAGTTCTTC
TRBJ2-7 TRBV7-2 . CASSWRGTSYEQYF TGTGCCAGCAGCTGGCGCGGGACCTCCTACGAGCAGTACTTC
TRBJ2-3 TRBV9 . CASSELSGTFSTDTQYF TGTGCCAGCAGCGAATTATCCGGGACGTTTAGCACAGATACGCAGTATTTT
TRBJ2-7 TRBV2 . CASRANSYEQYF TGTGCCAGCAGGGCCAACTCCTACGAGCAGTACTTC
TRBJ2-5 TRBV7-2 . CASSRGSYQETQYF TGTGCCAGCAGCCGGGGGAGCTACCAAGAGACCCAGTACTTC
TRBJ2-3 TRBV28 TRBD2 CASTSTGLAEFTDTQYF TGTGCCAGCACCTCGACGGGACTAGCGGAGTTCACAGATACGCAGTATTTT
TRBJ1-4 TRBV4-1 TRBD1 CASSQGDRSNEKLFF TGCGCCAGCAGCCAAGGGGACAGATCTAATGAAAAACTGTTTTTT
TRBJ2-2 TRBV2 TRBD1 CASSRQGVGTGELFF TGTGCCAGCAGTCGACAGGGGGTAGGCACCGGGGAGCTGTTTTTT